This T cell receptor (beta chain) was recovered during a study of cytomegalovirus exposure and HLA in healthy donors. Assay used: immunoSEQ multiplex PCR; TCRdb lists only in-frame clones, some missing. The sample records roughly 250,000 clones, around nine tenths being singletons. This CDR3 spans 16 amino acids. The ends were cut back, 3 bases at V and 3 bases at J, with 18 bases in the middle. For this clone: The antigen remains undetermined.

Points from the study as a whole: In the 95 to 150 validation repertoires, a later analysis found that first-cohort TCR clusters tended to co-occur. Cytomegalovirus status was reportedly diagnosed by the classifier with high sensitivity and specificity.

This rearrangement joins TRBV23-1 to TRBJ2-7; possible D gene TRBD2, 6 bases. TRBV23-1 qualifies as an ORF whose function is uncertain. Specimen: PBMCs. The clonotype comes from a man younger than 30 in good health and CMV-seronegative. Written as DNA, the CDR3 is TGCGCCAGCAGTCACTCGATCCGGGGACTTCACTACGAGCAGTACTTC. It codes for CASSHSIRGLHYEQYF.